Listed below are T cell receptor beta chains from one sample, sequenced in a study of Graves' ophthalmopathy and Graves' hyperthyroidism. TCRdb redid the calling of the multiplex PCR reads with MiXCR, one entry per CDR3 protein. The table has some 1.1 million distinct CDR3 sequences, about two fifths seen once. Sequencing was performed on peripheral blood or thyroid tissue (not recorded which). The origin of the receptors is an adult man with Graves' hyperthyroidism. Each CDR3 is given without its conserved first and last residue.

j_call: TRBJ2-7
v_call: TRBV7-9
cdr3_aa: ASSMGHGPYEQY

j_call: TRBJ2-7
v_call: TRBV7-9
cdr3_aa: ASSTQGSQQY

j_call: TRBJ2-3
v_call: TRBV10-3
cdr3_aa: AISDPRTSTDTQY

j_call: TRBJ1-5
v_call: TRBV10-2
cdr3_aa: ASSNRGGPHQPQH

j_call: TRBJ2-7
v_call: TRBV6-5
cdr3_aa: ASSPPTVGVSEQY

j_call: TRBJ2-5
v_call: TRBV15
cdr3_aa: ATSPNYIGTSGSETQY

j_call: TRBJ2-7
v_call: TRBV19
cdr3_aa: ASSIGSGIGEQY

j_call: TRBJ1-2
v_call: TRBV2
cdr3_aa: ASSPVTGFGYT

j_call: TRBJ1-4
v_call: TRBV7-9
cdr3_aa: ASSLTAGSEKLF

j_call: TRBJ2-7
v_call: TRBV9
cdr3_aa: ASSVRDRSGEQY

j_call: TRBJ2-7
v_call: TRBV20-1
cdr3_aa: SASGLSYEQY

j_call: TRBJ2-7
v_call: TRBV12-3/TRBV12-4
cdr3_aa: ASSLLRRGYEQY

j_call: TRBJ1-2
v_call: TRBV2
cdr3_aa: ASSIAGQLGYT

j_call: TRBJ2-7
v_call: TRBV19
cdr3_aa: ASSLLSGPNYEQY

j_call: TRBJ1-6
v_call: TRBV7-2
cdr3_aa: ASSPGGPNNSPLH

j_call: TRBJ1-1
v_call: TRBV5-4
cdr3_aa: ATYRDLNTEAF

j_call: -
v_call: TRBV5-4
cdr3_aa: ASSLEAGGPREQY

j_call: TRBJ2-5
v_call: TRBV11-2
cdr3_aa: ASSLLGTASETQY

j_call: TRBJ2-2
v_call: TRBV19
cdr3_aa: ASAHSGQGLTGELF

j_call: TRBJ2-5
v_call: TRBV7-6
cdr3_aa: ASSFGTGQGAQY

j_call: TRBJ2-5
v_call: TRBV20-1
cdr3_aa: SAVGLAETQY

j_call: TRBJ1-6
v_call: TRBV2
cdr3_aa: ASSTRTGDLLHNSPLH

j_call: TRBJ1-5
v_call: TRBV20-1
cdr3_aa: SARETPDPNLYSNQPQH

j_call: TRBJ1-5
v_call: TRBV6-5
cdr3_aa: ASSGLGNQPQH

j_call: TRBJ1-5
v_call: TRBV19
cdr3_aa: ASTMGGNQPQH

j_call: TRBJ2-5
v_call: TRBV29-1
cdr3_aa: SVDGLLRGEETQY

j_call: TRBJ1-1
v_call: TRBV19
cdr3_aa: ASSPNRVSTEAF

j_call: TRBJ2-2
v_call: TRBV27
cdr3_aa: ASSFSPTAGTGELF

j_call: TRBJ2-6
v_call: TRBV24-1
cdr3_aa: ATSDSGTGGAFSGANVLT